The 14 T cell receptor beta chains listed next were all sequenced from one sample in a study of shared clonotypes between healthy human individuals. The assay was immunoSEQ multiplex PCR, and TCRdb's table has in-frame clones only and misses some. The table lists about 2 million clones, about 95% of them singletons. Only CD45RO-negative cells positively selected for CCR7 counted as naive CD8 cells, so terminally differentiated effector memory CD45RA+ cells were excluded. Sequencing was carried out using naive CD8+ T cells sorted from blood. Receptors were obtained from a man younger than 35 in good health.

V and J are TRBV7-9 and TRBJ1-4; the D gene is possibly TRBD1 (6 bases). With 4 bases removed from V and 5 bases from J, the gap between germline ends came to 14 bases. This CDR3 region has 15 residues. Germline assignment: CDR1 SEHNR and CDR2 FQNEAQ (reference sequence). The chain's CDR3 is CASSWATGQNEKLFF. CDR3 nucleotides: TGTGCCAGCAGCTGGGCGACAGGCCAAAATGAAAAACTGTTTTTT.

V and J are TRBV27 and TRBJ2-7; 7 bases line up with TRBD2. From germline, CDR1 is MNHEY and CDR2 SMNVEV (reference sequence). The CDR3 extends over 11 amino acids. Unmatched junction bases numbered 1, after V lost 8 bases and J lost 3 bases. The CDR3 region is CASRDYYEQYF. The CDR3 coding sequence is TGTGCCAGCCGGGACTACTACGAGCAGTACTTC.

The chain joins TRBV7-6 to TRBJ2-7; no clear D. Trimming removed 5 bases at V and 2 bases at J, with 13 bases between. Germline assignment: CDR1 SGHVS and CDR2 FNYEAQ. The CDR3 loop spans 14 amino acids. CDR3 DNA sequence: TGTGCCAGCAGCCTACTGGACGGCACCTACGAGCAGTACTTC. The encoded protein is CASSLLDGTYEQYF.

The chain has TRBV6-5 and TRBJ1-2; a weak D match, TRBD1 (5 bases). Germline V lookup: CDR1 MNHEY, CDR2 SVGAGI. Trimming left V 0 bases short and J 6 bases short, with 14 bases between. The CDR3 is 15 residues long. The CDR3 here is CASSYSAGTFDGYTF. In nucleotides, the CDR3 is TGTGCCAGCAGTTACTCGGCAGGGACGTTCGATGGCTACACCTTC.

V gene TRBV10-3 combines with J gene TRBJ2-2; D is undetermined. CDR3 size: 12 residues. Trimming removed 8 bases at V and 6 bases at J, with 10 bases between. Germline lookup yields CDR1 ENHRY and CDR2 SYGVKD. CDR3 protein: CAILGSAGELFF. The CDR3 nucleotides are TGTGCCATCCTGGGGTCAGCCGGGGAGCTGTTTTTT.

The rearrangement joins TRBV4-1 to TRBJ1-2; tentative D call: TRBD1 (6 bases). Germline CDR1 MGHRA, CDR2 YSYEKL. This CDR3 has 15 amino acids. Between the trimmed V and J ends, which lost 1 base and 6 bases, there was a span of 15 bases. The CDR3, as DNA: TGCGCCAGCAGCCAAGGTGGCAGGGGTGAGGATGGCTACACCTTC. The encoded protein is CASSQGGRGEDGYTF.

The chain couples TRBV4-2 to TRBJ2-3, with 8 bases aligning to TRBD2. V was clipped by 5 bases and J by 2 bases; unmatched bases: 9. The CDR3 contains 16 residues. In germline, CDR1 is LGHNA, CDR2 YNFKEQ. CDR3 DNA: TGTGCCAGCAGCGAAGTGATACTAGCGGTCACAGATACGCAGTATTTT. Amino acids: CASSEVILAVTDTQYF.

A single count supports this clone. The CDR3 spells CASSLVPPPYNEQFF. The CDR3 DNA follows: TGTGCCAGCAGCTTGGTCCCCCCTCCCTACAATGAGCAGTTCTTC. V gene TRBV5-5 combines with J gene TRBJ2-1; unclear D gene. The V end was cut by 0 bases, the J end by 2 bases, with 9 bases between. The CDR3 consists of 15 residues. CDR1 SGHKS and CDR2 YYEKEE come from the germline V gene (reference sequence).

The rearrangement uses TRBV9 and TRBJ2-2; the D is unclear. The V end was cut by 1 base, the J end by 2 bases, with 6 bases between. CDR3 size: 14 residues. Germline CDR1 reads SGDLS; CDR2 reads YYNGEE. The CDR3 DNA sequence: TGTGCCAGCAGCGTATGGGCCAACACCGGGGAGCTGTTTTTT. It specifies CASSVWANTGELFF.

The rearrangement joins TRBV2 to TRBJ2-2, with a weak D call TRBD2 (5 bases). The V and J ends lost 8 bases and 2 bases respectively, with 15 bases between them. Looked up from germline, CDR1 is SNHLY and CDR2 is FYNNEI. CDR3 size: 15 residues. The CDR3 is CASEPEGPNTGELFF. CDR3 in DNA: TGTGCCAGCGAGCCCGAGGGTCCCAACACCGGGGAGCTGTTTTTT.

This sequence joins TRBV27 and TRBJ2-3; D is perhaps TRBD1 (5 bases). CDR1 and CDR2 from the germline V gene are MNHEY and SMNVEV (reference sequence). The germline V and J ends were trimmed by 4 bases and 5 bases, with 7 bases remaining between them. The CDR3 contains 12 residues. This CDR3 is CASSSTEDTQYF. The CDR3 DNA is TGTGCCAGCAGTTCGACAGAAGATACGCAGTATTTT.

This chain connects TRBV10-3 to TRBJ2-1; D might be TRBD1 or TRBD2, each matching 7 bases. Trimming shortened V by 2 bases and J by 8 bases, and 22 bases separated the two germline ends. CDR1 is ENHRY and CDR2 is SYGVKD in the germline V gene. The CDR3 contains 17 residues. The CDR3 spells CAISEREGAHPWDEQFF. Written as DNA, the CDR3 is TGTGCCATCAGTGAGAGGGAGGGGGCCCACCCCTGGGATGAGCAGTTCTTC.

This clone was recorded once. The chain's CDR3 is CASSLGKGSNYEQYF. In nucleotides, the CDR3 is TGTGCCAGCAGCTTAGGGAAGGGGTCCAATTACGAGCAGTACTTC. This sequence joins TRBV13 and TRBJ2-7; D may be TRBD1 (5 bases). Germline V CDR1 and CDR2: PRHDT, FYEKMQ (reference sequence). The CDR3 is 15 residues long. The germline V and J ends were trimmed by 0 bases and 4 bases, with 13 bases remaining between them.

This clone was seen a single time. The chain uses TRBV6-6 and TRBJ1-1; weak D call: TRBD1 (5 bases). CDR1 MNHNY and CDR2 SVGAGI come from the germline V gene (reference sequence). The CDR3 is 13 amino acids. V shed 5 bases and J shed 8 bases, with 15 bases lying between them. CDR3 region: CASSPRQMAEAFF. The CDR3 DNA reads as TGTGCCAGCAGTCCTAGACAGATGGCCGAAGCTTTCTTT.